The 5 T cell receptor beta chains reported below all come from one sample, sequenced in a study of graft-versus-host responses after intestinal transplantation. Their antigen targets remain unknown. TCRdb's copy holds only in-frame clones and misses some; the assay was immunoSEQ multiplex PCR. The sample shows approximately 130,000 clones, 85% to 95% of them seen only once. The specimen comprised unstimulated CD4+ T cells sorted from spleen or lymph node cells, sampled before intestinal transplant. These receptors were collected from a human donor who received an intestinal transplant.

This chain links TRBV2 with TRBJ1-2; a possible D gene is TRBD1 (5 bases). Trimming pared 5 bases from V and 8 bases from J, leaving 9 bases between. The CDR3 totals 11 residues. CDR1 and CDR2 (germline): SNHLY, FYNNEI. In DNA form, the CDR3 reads TGTGCCAGCAGTCCAGGGCGCGGCTACACCTTC. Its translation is CASSPGRGYTF.

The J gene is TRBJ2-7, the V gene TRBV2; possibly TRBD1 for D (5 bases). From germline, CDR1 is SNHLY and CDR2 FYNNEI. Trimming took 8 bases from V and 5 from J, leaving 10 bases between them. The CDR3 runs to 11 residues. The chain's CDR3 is CASVQANEQYF. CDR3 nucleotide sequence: TGTGCCAGCGTACAGGCTAACGAGCAGTACTTC. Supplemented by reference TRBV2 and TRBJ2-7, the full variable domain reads EPEVTQTPSHQVTQMGQEVILRCVPISNHLYFYWYRQILGQKVEFLVSFYNNEISEKSEIFDDQFSVERPDGSNFTLKIRSTKLEDSAMYFCASVQANEQYFGPGTRLTVT.

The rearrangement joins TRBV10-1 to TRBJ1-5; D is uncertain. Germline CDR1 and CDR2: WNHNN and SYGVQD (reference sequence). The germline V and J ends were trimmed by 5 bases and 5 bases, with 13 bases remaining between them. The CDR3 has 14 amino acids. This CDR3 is CASSFGVEYQPQHF. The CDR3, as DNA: TGCGCCAGCAGTTTCGGGGTCGAATATCAGCCCCAGCATTTT.

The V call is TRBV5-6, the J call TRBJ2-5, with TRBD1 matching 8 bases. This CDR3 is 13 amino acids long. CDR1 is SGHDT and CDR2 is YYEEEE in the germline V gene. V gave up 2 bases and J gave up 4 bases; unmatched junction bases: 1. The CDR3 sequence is CASSLGQGETQYF. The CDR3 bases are TGTGCCAGCAGCTTAGGACAGGGAGAGACCCAGTACTTC. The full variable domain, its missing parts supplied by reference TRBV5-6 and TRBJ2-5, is DAGVTQSPTHLIKTRGQQVTLRCSPKSGHDTVSWYQQALGQGPQFIFQYYEEEERQRGNFPDRFSGHQFPNYSSELNVNALLLGDSALYLCASSLGQGETQYFGPGTRLLVL.

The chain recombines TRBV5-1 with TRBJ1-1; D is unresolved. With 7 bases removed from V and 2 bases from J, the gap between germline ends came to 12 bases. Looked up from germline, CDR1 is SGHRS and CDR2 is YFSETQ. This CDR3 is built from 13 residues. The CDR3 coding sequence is TGCGCCAGCGGAGAGGAAACTAACACTGAAGCTTTCTTT. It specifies CASGEETNTEAFF.